This TCR beta chain was retrieved from a study of shared clonotypes between healthy human individuals. Sequencing used immunoSEQ multiplex PCR; TCRdb keeps in-frame clones, though not all of them. The data show millions of clones, with roughly 92% seen just once and around 0.14% held by the top ten. CD45RA+ naive and CD45RA-negative memory subsets were separated from CD4+ cells. The sample consisted of naive CD4+ T cells sorted from blood. Described subset: CD45RA+ positively selected. The sequence was obtained from a man aged 18 to 30 in good health.

This chain's CDR3 is CASSDPVVSYEQYF. DNA for the CDR3: TGTGCCAGCAGTGACCCTGTCGTATCCTACGAGCAGTACTTC. This chain uses TRBV25-1 with TRBJ2-7; no clear D. The CDR3 totals 14 residues. Germline loops: CDR1 MGHDK, CDR2 SYGVNS. Trimming left V 3 bases short and J 1 base short, with 10 bases between.